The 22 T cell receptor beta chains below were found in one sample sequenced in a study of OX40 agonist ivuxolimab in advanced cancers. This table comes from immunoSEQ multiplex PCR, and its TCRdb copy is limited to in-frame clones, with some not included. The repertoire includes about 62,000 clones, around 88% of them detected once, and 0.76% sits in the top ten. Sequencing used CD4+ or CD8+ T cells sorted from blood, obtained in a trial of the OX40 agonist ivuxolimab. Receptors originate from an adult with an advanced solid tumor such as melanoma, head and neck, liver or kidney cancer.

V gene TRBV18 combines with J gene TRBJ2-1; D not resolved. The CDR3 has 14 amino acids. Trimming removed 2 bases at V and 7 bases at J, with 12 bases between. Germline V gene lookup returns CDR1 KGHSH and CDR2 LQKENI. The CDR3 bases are TGTGCCAGCTCACCAACACAAGGGAAGAATGAGCAGTTCTTC. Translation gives CASSPTQGKNEQFF.

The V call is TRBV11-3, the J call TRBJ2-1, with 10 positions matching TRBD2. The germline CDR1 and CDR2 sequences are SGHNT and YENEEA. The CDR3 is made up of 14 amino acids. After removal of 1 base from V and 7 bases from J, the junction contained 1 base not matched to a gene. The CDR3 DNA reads TGTGCCAGCAGCTTAGTAGCGGGAGGAAATGAGCAGTTCTTC. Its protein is CASSLVAGGNEQFF.

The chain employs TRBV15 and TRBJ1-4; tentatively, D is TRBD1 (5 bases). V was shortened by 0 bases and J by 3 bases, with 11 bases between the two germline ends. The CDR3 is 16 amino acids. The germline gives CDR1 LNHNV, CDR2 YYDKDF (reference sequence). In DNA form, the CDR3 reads TGTGCCACCAGCAGAGACCGACAGCGCTCTAATGAAAAACTGTTTTTT. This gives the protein CATSRDRQRSNEKLFF.

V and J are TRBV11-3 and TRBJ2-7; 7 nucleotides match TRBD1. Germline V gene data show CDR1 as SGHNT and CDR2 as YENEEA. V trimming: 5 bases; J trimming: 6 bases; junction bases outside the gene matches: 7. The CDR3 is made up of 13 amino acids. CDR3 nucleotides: TGTGCCAGCAGCCCGACAGGGATGATCGAGCAGTACTTC. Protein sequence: CASSPTGMIEQYF.

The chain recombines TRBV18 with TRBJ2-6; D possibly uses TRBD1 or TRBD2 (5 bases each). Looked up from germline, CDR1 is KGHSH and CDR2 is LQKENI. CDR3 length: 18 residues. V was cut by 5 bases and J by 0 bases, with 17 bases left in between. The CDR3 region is CASSSSGTVSSGANVLTF. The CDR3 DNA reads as TGTGCCAGCTCATCGTCCGGGACCGTAAGCTCTGGGGCCAACGTCCTGACTTTC.

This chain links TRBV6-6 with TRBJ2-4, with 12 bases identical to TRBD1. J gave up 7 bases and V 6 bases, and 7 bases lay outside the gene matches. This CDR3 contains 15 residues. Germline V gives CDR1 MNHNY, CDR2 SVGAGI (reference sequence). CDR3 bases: TGTGCCAGCAGCCCGGGACAGGGGGCCTCTAACATTCAGTACTTC. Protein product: CASSPGQGASNIQYF.

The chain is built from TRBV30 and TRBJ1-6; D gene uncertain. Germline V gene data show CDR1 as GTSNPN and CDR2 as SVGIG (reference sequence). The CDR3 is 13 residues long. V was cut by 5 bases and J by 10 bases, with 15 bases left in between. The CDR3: CAWEGFKGSPLHF. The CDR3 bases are TGTGCCTGGGAAGGATTTAAAGGATCACCCCTCCACTTT. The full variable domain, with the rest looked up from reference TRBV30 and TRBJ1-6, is SQTIHQWPATLVQPVGSPLSLECTVEGTSNPNLYWYRQAAGRGLQLLFYSVGIGQISSEVPQNLSASRPQDRQFILSSKKLLLSDSGFYLCAWEGFKGSPLHFGNGTRLTVT.

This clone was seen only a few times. CDR3 sequence reads: CASSLAGSGTEAFF. The CDR3 DNA follows: TGCGCCAGCAGCTTGGCTGGTAGTGGCACTGAAGCTTTCTTT. The rearrangement links TRBV5-1 to TRBJ1-1; D is undetermined. V dropped 0 bases and J dropped 4 bases, with 10 bases sitting between them. The CDR3 runs to 14 residues. Germline V gives CDR1 SGHRS, CDR2 YFSETQ.

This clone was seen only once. This chain's CDR3 is CASSSQSSGANVLTF. For the CDR3, the DNA is TGTGCCAGCAGCTCTCAGAGCTCTGGGGCCAACGTCCTGACTTTC. The genes are TRBV5-4 and TRBJ2-6; D is uncertain. The V end was cut by 3 bases, the J end by 0 bases, with 7 bases between. Germline V gene lookup returns CDR1 SGHNT and CDR2 YYREEE (reference sequence). CDR3 size: 15 residues. The full variable domain, completed using reference TRBV5-4 and TRBJ2-6, is ETGVTQSPTHLIKTRGQQVTLRCSSQSGHNTVSWYQQALGQGPQFIFQYYREEENGRGNFPPRFSGLQFPNYSSELNVNALELDDSALYLCASSSQSSGANVLTFGAGSRLTVL.

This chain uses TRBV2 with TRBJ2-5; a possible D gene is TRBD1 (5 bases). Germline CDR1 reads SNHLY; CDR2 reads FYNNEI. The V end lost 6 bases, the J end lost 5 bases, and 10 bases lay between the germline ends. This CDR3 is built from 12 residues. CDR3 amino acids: CASREDTETQYF. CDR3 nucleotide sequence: TGTGCCAGCAGAGAGGACACCGAGACCCAGTACTTC.

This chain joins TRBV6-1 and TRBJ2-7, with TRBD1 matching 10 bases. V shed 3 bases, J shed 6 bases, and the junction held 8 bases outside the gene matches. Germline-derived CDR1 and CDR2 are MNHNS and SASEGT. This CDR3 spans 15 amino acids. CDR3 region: CASSEGTGEAGEQYF. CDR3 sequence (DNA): TGTGCCAGCAGTGAGGGGACAGGGGAGGCGGGCGAGCAGTACTTC.

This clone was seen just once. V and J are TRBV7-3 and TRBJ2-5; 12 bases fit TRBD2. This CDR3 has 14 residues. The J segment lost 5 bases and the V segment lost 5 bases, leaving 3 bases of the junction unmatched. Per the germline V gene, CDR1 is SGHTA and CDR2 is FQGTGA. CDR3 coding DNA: TGTGCCAGCAGCCTAGCGGGAGGGAAGGAGACCCAGTACTTC. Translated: CASSLAGGKETQYF. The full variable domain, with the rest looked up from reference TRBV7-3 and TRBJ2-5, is GAGVSQTPSNKVTEKGKYVELRCDPISGHTALYWYRQSLGQGPEFLIYFQGTGAADDSGLPNDRFFAVRPEGSVSTLKIQRTERGDSAVYLCASSLAGGKETQYFGPGTRLLVL.

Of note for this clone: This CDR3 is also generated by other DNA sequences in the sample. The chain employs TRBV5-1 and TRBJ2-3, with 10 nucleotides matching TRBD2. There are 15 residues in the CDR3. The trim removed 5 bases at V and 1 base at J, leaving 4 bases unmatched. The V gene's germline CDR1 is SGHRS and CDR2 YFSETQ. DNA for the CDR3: TGCGCCAGCAGACCCGGGACTAGCGGCACAGATACGCAGTATTTT. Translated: CASRPGTSGTDTQYF. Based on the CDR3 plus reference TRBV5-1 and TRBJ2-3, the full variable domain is KAGVTQTPRYLIKTRGQQVTLSCSPISGHRSVSWYQQTPGQGLQFLFEYFSETQRNKGNFPGRFSGRQFSNSRSEMNVSTLELGDSALYLCASRPGTSGTDTQYFGPGTRLTVL.

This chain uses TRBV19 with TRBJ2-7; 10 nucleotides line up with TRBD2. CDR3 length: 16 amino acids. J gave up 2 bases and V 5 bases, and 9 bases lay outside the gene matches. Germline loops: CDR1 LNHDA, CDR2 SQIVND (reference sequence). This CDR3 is CASSPRTSGRPYEQYF. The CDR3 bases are TGTGCCAGTAGTCCGCGGACTAGCGGCAGACCCTACGAGCAGTACTTC.

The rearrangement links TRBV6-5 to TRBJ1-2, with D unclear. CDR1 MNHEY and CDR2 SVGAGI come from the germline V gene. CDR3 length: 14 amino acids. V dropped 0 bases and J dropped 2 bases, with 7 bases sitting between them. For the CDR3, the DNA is TGTGCCAGCAGTTACTCGGTCAGCAACTATGGCTACACCTTC. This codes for CASSYSVSNYGYTF.

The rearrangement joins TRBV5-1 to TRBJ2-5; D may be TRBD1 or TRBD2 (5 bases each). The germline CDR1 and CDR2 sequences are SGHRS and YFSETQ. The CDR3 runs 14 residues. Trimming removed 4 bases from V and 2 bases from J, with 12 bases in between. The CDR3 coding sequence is TGCGCCAGCAGCGGAAGGGACGGACAAGAGACCCAGTACTTC. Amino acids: CASSGRDGQETQYF.

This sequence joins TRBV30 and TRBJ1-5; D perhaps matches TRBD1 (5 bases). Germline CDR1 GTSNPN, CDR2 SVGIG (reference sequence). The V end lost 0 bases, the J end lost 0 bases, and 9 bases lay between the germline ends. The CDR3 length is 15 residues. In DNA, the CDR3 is TGTGCCTGGAGTGTACCCGGGGGTAGCAATCAGCCCCAGCATTTT. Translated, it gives CAWSVPGGSNQPQHF.

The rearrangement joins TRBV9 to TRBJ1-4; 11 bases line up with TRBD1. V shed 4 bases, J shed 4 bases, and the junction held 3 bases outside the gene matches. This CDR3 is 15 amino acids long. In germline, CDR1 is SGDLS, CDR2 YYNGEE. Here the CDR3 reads CASSIGTGGNEKLFF. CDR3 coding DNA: TGTGCCAGCAGCATCGGGACAGGGGGTAATGAAAAACTGTTTTTT. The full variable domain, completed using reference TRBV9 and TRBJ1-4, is DSGVTQTPKHLITATGQRVTLRCSPRSGDLSVYWYQQSLDQGLQFLIQYYNGEERAKGNILERFSAQQFPDLHSELNLSSLELGDSALYFCASSIGTGGNEKLFFGSGTQLSVL.

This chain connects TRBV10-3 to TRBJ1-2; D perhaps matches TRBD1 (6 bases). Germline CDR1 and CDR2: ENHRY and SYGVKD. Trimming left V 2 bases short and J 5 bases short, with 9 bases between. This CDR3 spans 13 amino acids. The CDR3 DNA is TGTGCCATCAGTGAGCGGACAGCGTATGGCTACACCTTC. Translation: CAISERTAYGYTF.

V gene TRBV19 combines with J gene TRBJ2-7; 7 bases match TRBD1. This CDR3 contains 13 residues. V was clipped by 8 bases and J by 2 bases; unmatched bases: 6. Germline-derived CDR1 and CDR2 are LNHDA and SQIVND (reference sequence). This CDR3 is CASSKGTAYEQYF. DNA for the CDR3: TGTGCCAGTTCGAAAGGGACAGCCTACGAGCAGTACTTC.

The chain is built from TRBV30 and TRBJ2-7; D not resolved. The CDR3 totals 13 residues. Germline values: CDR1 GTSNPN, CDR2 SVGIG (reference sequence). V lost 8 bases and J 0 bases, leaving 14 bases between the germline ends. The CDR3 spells CALALGASYEQYF. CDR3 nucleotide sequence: TGTGCCCTGGCGTTGGGCGCCTCCTACGAGCAGTACTTC.

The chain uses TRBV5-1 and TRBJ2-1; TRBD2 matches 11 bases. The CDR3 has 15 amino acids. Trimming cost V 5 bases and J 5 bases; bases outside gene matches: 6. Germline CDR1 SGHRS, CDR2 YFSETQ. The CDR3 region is CASRDSGRVNNEQFF. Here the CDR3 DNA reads TGCGCCAGCAGGGATAGCGGGAGGGTGAACAATGAGCAGTTCTTC.